The 7 T cell receptor beta chains given below trace back to one sample, sequenced in a study of T cell responses to AZD1222 COVID-19 vaccine. The data were produced by immunoSEQ multiplex PCR, yet TCRdb's version contains in-frame clones alone and is incomplete. Seen here are about 100,000 clones, over 90% observed once, and the top ten hold around 5%. Here the sequenced sample was peripheral blood, taken on day 0 of AZD1222 vaccination. The receptors derive from an adult in good health.

The genes are TRBV7-9 and TRBJ2-1; D ambiguous. The CDR3 sequence is 12 residues long. Per germline, CDR1 SEHNR and CDR2 FQNEAQ (reference sequence). The germline V and J ends were trimmed by 2 bases and 12 bases, with 11 bases remaining between them. CDR3 region: CASSLSLAAQFF. For the CDR3, the DNA is TGTGCCAGCAGCTTAAGTCTGGCCGCGCAGTTCTTC.

The rearrangement links TRBV30 to TRBJ2-2; no clear D gene. The CDR3 has 14 residues. V lost 4 bases, J lost 2 bases, and 11 bases lay in between. Germline CDR1 GTSNPN, CDR2 SVGIG (reference sequence). The CDR3 loop reads CAWNRVSNTGELFF. The CDR3 DNA follows: TGTGCCTGGAATCGGGTATCTAACACCGGGGAGCTGTTTTTT.

J is TRBJ2-1 and V is TRBV6-5; the match to TRBD2 covers 9 bases. Germline CDR1 is MNHEY and CDR2 is SVGAGI. V was clipped by 6 bases and J by 7 bases; unmatched bases: 7. The CDR3 is 14 amino acids. The CDR3 region has the DNA TGTGCCAGCAGCCCCCTCAGCGGGAGGAATGAGCAGTTCTTC. This gives the protein CASSPLSGRNEQFF.

The J gene is TRBJ2-7, the V gene TRBV7-9; 9 bases map to TRBD2. The CDR3 runs 16 residues. Per germline, CDR1 SEHNR and CDR2 FQNEAQ (reference sequence). After removal of 4 bases from V and 2 bases from J, the junction contained 9 bases not matched to a gene. The CDR3 DNA reads TGTGCCAGCAGCTCGTATAGCGGGAGTGGGGCCTACGAGCAGTACTTC. It translates to CASSSYSGSGAYEQYF.

The chain recombines TRBV7-2 with TRBJ2-7, with D perhaps being TRBD1 or TRBD2 (5 bases each). V lost 2 bases and J 5 bases, leaving 10 bases between the germline ends. The germline CDR1 and CDR2 sequences are SGHTA and FQGNSA. The CDR3 loop spans 13 amino acids. CDR3 sequence (DNA): TGTGCCAGCAGCTTATTGAGGGGAAACGAGCAGTACTTC. Amino acids: CASSLLRGNEQYF.

This clone was recorded once. This chain connects TRBV21-1 to TRBJ2-2. TRBV21-1 is tagged as a pseudogene. The length of the CDR3 is 13 residues. The CDR3 reads CASPSRNTGELFF. The DNA for the CDR3 is TGTGCCAGCCCTTCACGGAACACCGGGGAGCTGTTTTTT.

The chain has TRBV30 and TRBJ2-6, with 9 bases identical to TRBD1. Germline V CDR1 and CDR2: GTSNPN, SVGIG (reference sequence). The CDR3 runs to 18 residues. V trimming: 0 bases; J trimming: 0 bases; junction bases outside the gene matches: 6. DNA for the CDR3: TGTGCCTGGAGTGTACCGGGGACAGGGAACTCTGGGGCCAACGTCCTGACTTTC. Its protein product is CAWSVPGTGNSGANVLTF.